This T cell receptor beta chain was sequenced during a study of shared clonotypes between healthy human individuals (dated by TCRdb to between 2020 and 2021). Regarding the research as a whole: The cohort comprised two women and a few men aged 18 to 49 years. For each donor, CD4 naive and CD4 memory were each given three plates, CD8 naive was given two plates, and CD8 memory was given one plate. Blood TCR repertoires of roughly 5 healthy adults were deeply sequenced to estimate repertoire size and the extent of clonotype sharing between individuals. Different laboratories and diverse techniques were used to prepare libraries and sequence TCR repertoires, to increase sequencing depth and limit assay-specific biases. Per donor, leukapheresis produced somewhere between about 0.94 and 9.5 billion PBMCs. The paper as a whole reports these results and caveats: Compared with non-shared clonotypes, clonotypes shared by all four sorted-subset donors had higher generation probabilities. The genetic and exposure-history diversity represented was limited by the small number of donors. When a handful of donors were compared, the shared fraction of clonotypes was around 4.6% for naive CD4, less than 4% for naive CD8, 2% to 2.5% for memory CD4, and 0.35% to 0.4% for memory CD8. Incomplete sequencing was indicated by rarefaction of sorted-subset datasets, despite the large sequencing depth. Based on pairwise subsampling, the degree of clonotype sharing among donors was expected to be affected by sequencing depth. Sampling was limited to blood, and TCR repertoires in tissue likely differ from TCR repertoires in blood. Estimated clonotype richness was generally larger for naive than for memory subsets.

Using the deep immunoSEQ assay, multiplex PCR amplified TCR CDR3 regions from genomic DNA. For each cell subset, the extracted genomic DNA was distributed evenly across all wells of several immunoSEQ 96-well plates, and each plate served as one replicate. Each replicate PCR for sorted subsets received roughly 0.2 ug genomic DNA, equal to about 30,000 T cell genomes. Purified libraries were measured with a Qubit 3.0 fluorometer, size-checked on a Bioanalyzer 2100, and measured again with the KAPA Library Quantification kit. Every immunoSEQ 96-well plate was sequenced on a dedicated single-read 150-cycle Illumina NextSeq 550 flow cell. In the source study's methods: The immunoSEQ output contained only junctional sequences without quality scores, so filtering could not match that applied to full-length reads. To assign V/J genes and CDR3, sequences were annotated against IMGT germline references using PyIR, a Python wrapper for IgBLAST v1.9. Reads were filtered out if the reads had weak V/J assignments (E-value above 1e-6), no CDR3, stop codons, out-of-frame junctions, or ambiguous translated residues. V3J clonotypes were defined as sequences sharing the same inferred V gene, J gene, and CDR3 amino acid sequence. Percentage overlap between repertoires was calculated by dividing the number of shared unique clonotypes by the size of the smaller repertoire. Three approaches were used to assess repertoire richness: RTK rarefaction, the Chao1 estimator, and Recon v2.1 estimates of unobserved clonotypes. Generation probabilities were computed with OLGA for all TCRbeta clonotypes obtained by the gDNA method from several donors. The table was pulled from immuneACCESS by TCRdb, which kept in-frame rearrangements only. Such tables lose some clones; where checked, under half of the loss comes from unresolved V genes, and the rest has no known cause. Clone size and the V and J calls come from that table; the DNA yielded D and trimming. For this sample the table gives roughly 2.1 million clones, of which just over 90% were detected only once. The ten biggest clones cover 1.5% to 2% of the sample.

V loses 0 bases of germline sequence and J loses 10 bases, and the interval between the two ends is 11 bases. CDR1 and CDR2 are read off the germline V gene as SGHRS and YFSETQ. CDR3 length: 14 amino acids, cysteine to phenylalanine. Only the CDR3 DNA stays, 42 bases, in frame from base 1. Turning to this clone: Its binding antigen is unknown. No quality values exist for individual bases; no much larger clone is one base distant.

CD8 naive samples were obtained by positive selection for CCR7 among CD45RO-negative cells, yielding a CD45RA+CCR7+ population from which TemRA cells were excluded. Healthy HIV-negative adults with no recently reported acute infections or vaccinations were included as donors. Only Caucasian adults living in Nashville, Tennessee, USA were represented among the donors. After blood collection by leukapheresis, PBMCs were isolated using Ficoll-Histopaque density gradient centrifugation and then cryopreserved in the vapor phase of liquid nitrogen. Analytical flow cytometry was used to check the purity and quantity of every magnetically sorted T cell population. Genomic DNA was isolated from each sorted fraction and quantified by UV absorbance on a Nanodrop 2000c.

The chain joins TRBV5-1 to TRBJ1-6; the D gene remains uncertain. The clonotype comes from a man in his late teens or twenties in good health. Some clones in this sample may be carry-over from other donors' samples. What was sequenced was naive CD8+ T cells from PBMCs. The cell subset or site label here, explained by the study, means: CD45RA+CCR7+. The nucleotides are TGCGCCAGCAGCTTGGGGGATAAAGGCTCACCCCTCCACTTT. It is translated as CASSLGDKGSPLHF. Beyond the CDR3, the reference TRBV5-1 and TRBJ1-6 genes provide the residues; the full variable domain reads: KAGVTQTPRYLIKTRGQQVTLSCSPISGHRSVSWYQQTPGQGLQFLFEYFSETQRNKGNFPGRFSGRQFSNSRSEMNVSTLELGDSALYLCASSLGDKGSPLHFGNGTRLTVT.